Following are 13 T cell receptor beta chains from one sample sequenced in a study of blood T cell repertoires in COVID-19. Sequencing used immunoSEQ multiplex PCR; TCRdb keeps in-frame clones, though not all of them. Seen here are roughly 330,000 clones, 65% to 90% observed once, and the top ten hold less than 11%. The source material was PBMCs or T cells enriched from blood (not recorded which). The receptors here all came from a young woman who had recovered from COVID-19.

The chain uses TRBV4-1 and TRBJ1-5; 7 positions agree with TRBD1. V dropped 2 bases and J dropped 1; count of bases not matched to a gene: 5. This CDR3 spans 16 amino acids. Germline V gene sequence: CDR1 MGHRA, CDR2 YSYEKL. The CDR3 nucleotides are TGCGCCAGCAGCCAACAGGGGGGTAAGAGCAATCAGCCCCAGCATTTT. Residues: CASSQQGGKSNQPQHF.

The rearrangement joins TRBV7-9 to TRBJ1-1; possibly TRBD1 for D (5 bases). CDR3 size: 14 residues. V dropped 5 bases and J dropped 6 bases, with 16 bases sitting between them. Germline CDR1 reads SEHNR; CDR2 reads FQNEAQ (reference sequence). CDR3 nucleotides: TGTGCCAGCAGCCCTCCGGGGGTACTACCTGAAGCTTTCTTT. This translates into CASSPPGVLPEAFF.

The count of this clone is one. The rearrangement uses TRBV21-1 and TRBJ1-6. TRBV21-1 has pseudogene status. CDR3 length: 15 amino acids. CDR3 region: CASSKEGSLDSPLHF. CDR3 bases: TGTGCCAGCAGCAAAGAAGGCAGCCTAGATTCACCCCTCCACTTT.

The CDR3 sequence: CASSPNGGNTEAFF. The CDR3 nucleotides are TGTGCCAGCTCACCAAACGGAGGGAACACTGAAGCTTTCTTT. V usage is TRBV18 and J usage is TRBJ1-1; unclear D gene. CDR1 is KGHSH, CDR2 LQKENI, per germline. The germline V and J ends were trimmed by 2 bases and 1 base, with 8 bases remaining between them. The CDR3 has 14 residues.

The chain joins TRBV19 to TRBJ2-7; 9 nucleotides agree with TRBD1. Looked up from germline, CDR1 is LNHDA and CDR2 is SQIVND (reference sequence). The ends lost 5 bases at V and 2 bases at J; junction bases unmatched: 13. The CDR3 is made up of 17 amino acids. The CDR3 loop is CASSLGPGGQGPYEQYF. Written as DNA, the CDR3 is TGTGCCAGTAGTTTAGGCCCCGGGGGACAGGGTCCCTACGAGCAGTACTTC.

J is TRBJ2-3 and V is TRBV7-6; TRBD1 matches 7 bases. The CDR3 is made up of 15 amino acids. V lost 5 bases, J lost 7 bases, and 12 bases stayed unmatched. Germline V gene lookup returns CDR1 SGHVS and CDR2 FNYEAQ. This CDR3 is CASSPRTDRENTQYF. For the CDR3, the DNA is TGTGCCAGCAGCCCGCGCACCGACAGGGAGAATACGCAGTATTTT.

The chain employs TRBV7-9 and TRBJ2-3; TRBD1 matches at 9 bases. The CDR3 length is 17 residues. Trimming at V came to 2 bases and at J to 2 bases, leaving 8 bases not matched to a gene. Germline V gene sequence: CDR1 SEHNR, CDR2 FQNEAQ (reference sequence). The CDR3 here is CASSLSGTGPLTDTQYF. In nucleotides, the CDR3 is TGTGCCAGCAGCTTATCCGGGACAGGGCCACTCACAGATACGCAGTATTTT.

J is TRBJ2-1 and V is TRBV30; TRBD1 might be the D (6 bases). Trimming cost V 6 bases and J 6 bases, with 9 bases left between them. Germline-derived CDR1 and CDR2 are GTSNPN and SVGIG (reference sequence). The CDR3 consists of 11 residues. The CDR3 nucleotides read TGTGCCTGTAACAGGGCCAATGAGCAGTTCTTC. It encodes CACNRANEQFF.

In its sample, this clone was seen a few times. The rearrangement uses TRBV19 and TRBJ1-5; D is ambiguous. Germline CDR1 and CDR2: LNHDA and SQIVND (reference sequence). Between the trimmed V and J ends, which lost 0 bases and 4 bases, there was a span of 10 bases. The CDR3 length is 15 residues. CDR3 DNA sequence: TGTGCCAGTAGTATAGATCGCCGCGAAAATCAGCCCCAGCATTTT. It specifies CASSIDRRENQPQHF.

The rearrangement links TRBV7-9 to TRBJ1-4; 9 bases fit TRBD1. The CDR3 extends over 14 amino acids. V was pared by 3 bases and J by 8 bases, with 4 bases of the junction left unmatched. Germline V gene sequence: CDR1 SEHNR, CDR2 FQNEAQ (reference sequence). The DNA for the CDR3 is TGTGCCAGCAGCTTGGGACAGGGTTTCGAAAAACTGTTTTTT. Its protein product is CASSLGQGFEKLFF. Complete variable domain (other parts from reference TRBV7-9 and TRBJ1-4): DTGVSQNPRHKITKRGQNVTFRCDPISEHNRLYWYRQTLGQGPEFLTYFQNEAQLEKSRLLSDRFSAERPKGSFSTLEIQRTEQGDSAMYLCASSLGQGFEKLFFGSGTQLSVL.

The chain has TRBV18 and TRBJ1-1, with D perhaps TRBD1 (5 bases). This CDR3 is 14 amino acids long. The V gene lost 3 bases and the J gene lost 6 bases, with 14 bases spanning the gap. The germline CDR1 and CDR2 sequences are KGHSH and LQKENI. Here the CDR3 DNA reads TGTGCCAGCTCACCCAGGGAGGGAAGGGCTGAAGCTTTCTTT. Translating gives CASSPREGRAEAFF. The full variable domain, rest sourced from reference TRBV18 and TRBJ1-1, is NAGVMQNPRHLVRRRGQEARLRCSPMKGHSHVYWYRQLPEEGLKFMVYLQKENIIDESGMPKERFSAEFPKEGPSILRIQQVVRGDSAAYFCASSPREGRAEAFFGQGTRLTVV.

This chain links TRBV5-1 with TRBJ1-2, with D perhaps matching TRBD1 (6 bases). CDR1 is SGHRS, CDR2 YFSETQ, per germline. The CDR3 loop spans 15 amino acids. The V gene lost 0 bases and the J gene lost 1 base, with 10 bases spanning the gap. CDR3 DNA sequence: TGCGCCAGCAGCTTGGAGGCAGGGGATAACTATGGCTACACCTTC. Protein: CASSLEAGDNYGYTF.

This clone has just a few counts. The chain uses TRBV5-1 and TRBJ2-2; the match to TRBD1 covers 9 bases. Trimming took 0 bases from V and 6 from J; bases not matched to a gene: 3. The CDR3 contains 15 residues. Germline values: CDR1 SGHRS, CDR2 YFSETQ. The CDR3 DNA sequence: TGCGCCAGCAGCTTGGGGACAGGGGAGGCCGGGGAGCTGTTTTTT. Its protein is CASSLGTGEAGELFF.